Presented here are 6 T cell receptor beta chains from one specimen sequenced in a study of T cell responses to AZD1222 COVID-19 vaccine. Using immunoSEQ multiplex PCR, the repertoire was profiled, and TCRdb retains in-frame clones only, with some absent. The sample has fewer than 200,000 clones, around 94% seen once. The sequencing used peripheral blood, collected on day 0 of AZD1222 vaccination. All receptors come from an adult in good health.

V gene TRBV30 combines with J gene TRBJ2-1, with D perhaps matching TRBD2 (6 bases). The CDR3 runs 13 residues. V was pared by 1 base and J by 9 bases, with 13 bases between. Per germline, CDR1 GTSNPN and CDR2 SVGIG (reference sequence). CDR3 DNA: TGTGCCTGGAGTGGGGGGACTGGTGGTGAGCAGTTCTTC. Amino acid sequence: CAWSGGTGGEQFF.

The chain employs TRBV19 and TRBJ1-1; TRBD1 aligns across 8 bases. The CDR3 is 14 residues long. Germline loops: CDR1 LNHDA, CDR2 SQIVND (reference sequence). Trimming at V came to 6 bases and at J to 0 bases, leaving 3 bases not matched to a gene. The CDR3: CASSDRGMNTEAFF. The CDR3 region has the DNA TGTGCCAGTAGCGACAGGGGAATGAACACTGAAGCTTTCTTT.

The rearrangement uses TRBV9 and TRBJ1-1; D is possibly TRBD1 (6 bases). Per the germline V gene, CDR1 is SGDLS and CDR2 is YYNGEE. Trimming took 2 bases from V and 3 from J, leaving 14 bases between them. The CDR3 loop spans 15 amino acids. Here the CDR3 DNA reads TGTGCCAGCAGCGTCCTGCAGGGGTGGGACACTGAAGCTTTCTTT. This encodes CASSVLQGWDTEAFF.

CDR3 in amino acids: CASSSTGGNTEAFF. In DNA, the CDR3 is TGTGCCAGCAGTTCTACAGGGGGGAACACTGAAGCTTTCTTT. The J gene is TRBJ1-1, the V gene TRBV28; 8 nucleotides align to TRBD1. The V and J ends lost 4 bases and 1 base, in that order; junction bases with no gene match: 2. Germline CDR1 is MDHEN and CDR2 is SYDVKM. The length of the CDR3 is 14 residues.

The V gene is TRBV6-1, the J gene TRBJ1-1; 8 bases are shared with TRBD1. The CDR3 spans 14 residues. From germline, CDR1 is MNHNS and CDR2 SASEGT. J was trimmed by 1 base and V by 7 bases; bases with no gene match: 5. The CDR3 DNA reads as TGTGCCAGCAAACAGGGGGTCACGAACACTGAAGCTTTCTTT. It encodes CASKQGVTNTEAFF.

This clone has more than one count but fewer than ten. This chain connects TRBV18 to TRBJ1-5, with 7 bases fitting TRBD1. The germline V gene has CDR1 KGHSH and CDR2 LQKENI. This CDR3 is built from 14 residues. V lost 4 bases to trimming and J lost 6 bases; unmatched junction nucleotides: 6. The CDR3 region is CASSQDRRGQPQHF. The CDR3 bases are TGTGCCAGCTCACAGGACAGGAGGGGTCAGCCCCAGCATTTT.